This T cell receptor beta chain was observed in a study of T cells in Graves' hyperthyroidism and ophthalmopathy (dated by TCRdb to the late 2010s). With regard to the full study: Peripheral blood was collected at initial diagnosis, before any treatment. To identify distinguishing TCR V-J signatures, a discovery cohort of 90 to 100 patients was used, comprising 40 to 45 with Graves' ophthalmopathy and 55 to 65 with stable Graves' hyperthyroidism. Whether ophthalmopathy could be predicted prospectively was tested in an independent validation cohort made up of some 20 hyperthyroidism patients plus 17 patients who later progressed to ophthalmopathy. For training and testing, the roughly 93 patients in the discovery cohort were randomly divided in a 7:3 ratio. In about 6 Graves' hyperthyroidism patients, the study also compared T-cell repertoires from thyroid tissue with T-cell repertoires from blood. Following sampling, methimazole starting at 30 mg daily was given to hyperthyroidism patients, and high-dose intravenous methylprednisolone was given to ophthalmopathy patients. The paper describes TCR Vbeta CDR3 sequencing of 135 peripheral blood samples, made up of some 40 ophthalmopathy patients, 70 to 80 hyperthyroidism patients and 17 progressor patients. General conclusions and limits of the study: Most expanded thyroid clonotypes (frequency above 0.001) were also detected in blood, a finding suggesting that blood repertoires may reflect thyroid immune responses. In validation, the model predicted progression to ophthalmopathy with approximately 71% sensitivity and over 72% specificity, a median of about 6 months before onset. In cross-validation, a model built on a 13 V-J signature told ophthalmopathy apart from stable hyperthyroidism with approximately 90% sensitivity and about 81% specificity, and in testing the same model reached 80%/75%. No statistical method was used to fix the sample size in advance, and group allocation was not hidden from the investigators.

Ends trimmed: V by 5 bases, J by 1 base; bases unmatched to a gene: 7. The CDR3, from cysteine to phenylalanine, totals 16 residues. The CDR3 DNA has 48 bases and is translated from base 1. CDR1 is given as KGHDR and CDR2 as SFDVKD, both from the germline V gene. This clonotype was counted at least ten times. What this receptor recognizes is not known. Per-base qualities were not stored, and no clone one base away is much larger. The TCR beta CDR3 regions were amplified from RNA transcripts. For the first round of RT-PCR on the TCR CDR3, the HTBI primer set was used together with the Qiagen OneStep RT-PCR kit. Libraries were constructed in a second round of multiplex PCR, after which size selection and purification were carried out. Libraries were sequenced paired-end with 100 bp reads on an Illumina HiSeq2000. Turning to the authors' computational methods: SOAPnuke was used to process the raw data, with reads discarded if the reads contained adapters or uncalled bases, had a mean Phred below 15, or lacked an exact constant-primer or identifier match. COPE v1.2.5 was used to merge high-quality paired reads, and clonotypes were defined as unique nucleotide sequences. Clonotypes were aligned to IMGT TRBV, TRBD and TRBJ reference segments using MiTCR v1.1. Analysis was restricted to V-J combinations with a frequency above 0.0001, which covered 99.2% of repertoires. The TCS score was defined as F50 (clonal expansion) divided by E x V (chaos), with BLOSUM62-based TCRdist calculated between CDR3 peptides within each V-J. Welch's t-statistics and random forest reduced 450 to 600 V-J features to 13, which were used in a naive Bayes classifier (R e1071). The public reads were reprocessed in TCRdb via fastp at Q25 and MiXCR, keeping in-frame beta chains. A single entry per CDR3 protein holds the most common genes and DNA from its merged rows. The V and J calls and clone size are TCRdb's, not the authors'. Recorded for this sample are some 500,000 distinct CDR3 sequences; about 24% of them occurred a single time. Clones ranked in the top ten supply roughly 10% of the sample.

In the ophthalmopathy patients, disease was moderately to severely active, with a Clinical Activity Score of 3 or more, a NOSPECS grade of 4 or more, and a duration of less than 3 months. Patients with uncontrolled infections, other autoimmune diseases, pregnancy or lactation were excluded. Diagnoses were based on clinical symptoms, serum thyroxine and TRAb, thyroid ultrasound and orbital computed tomography. PBMCs were isolated from more than 8 ml of fresh peripheral blood by Ficoll-Paque density gradient centrifugation. Trizol reagent was used to extract total RNA, and RNA quality was then checked on an Agilent 2100 Bioanalyzer.

This receptor was taken from a young woman with Graves' ophthalmopathy. The specimen was blood. The V gene is TRBV24-1 and the J gene is TRBJ2-3, and TRBD1 aligns with 8 junction nucleotides. The bases read TGTGCCACCAGTGGCTCGTTGACAGGGGGCACAGATACGCAGTATTTT. Its coded protein is CATSGSLTGGTDTQYF.